Listed below are T cell receptor beta chains from one sample, sequenced in a study of blood T cells in healthy people across ages. TCRdb ran MiXCR on the 5' RACE reads and lists one entry per CDR3 protein. The data show almost 1 million distinct CDR3 sequences, about 53% seen once. The material sequenced was blood. The receptors shown here come from a woman aged 60-75 years in good health. CDR3s include the opening cysteine and the closing phenylalanine or tryptophan. Each record gives: V gene, clone size, J gene, D gene, CDR3 DNA, CDR3 protein. D genes are given only for firm matches. Where a row states a size, it is once, few, many or the class of an expanded clone; other rows omit it.

V gene: TRBV20-1; clone size: .; J gene: TRBJ2-5; D gene: TRBD1; CDR3 DNA: TGCAGTGCTAGAGATGCTGGGACAGGCTTAGAGACCCAGTACTTC; CDR3 protein: CSARDAGTGLETQYF
V gene: TRBV20-1; clone size: .; J gene: TRBJ2-4; D gene: .; CDR3 DNA: TGCAGTGCTAGAGATCCGGAAGGGGCCAAAGACATTCAGTACTTC; CDR3 protein: CSARDPEGAKDIQYF
V gene: TRBV7-8; clone size: .; J gene: TRBJ1-4; D gene: .; CDR3 DNA: TGTGCCAGCAGCTTAGCGGTCGGCTCCCCTCAACTGTTTTTT; CDR3 protein: CASSLAVGSPQLFF
V gene: TRBV9; clone size: .; J gene: TRBJ2-7; D gene: .; CDR3 DNA: TGTGCCAGCAGCGTAGCAGGGGCGAGCTCCTACGAGCAGTACTTC; CDR3 protein: CASSVAGASSYEQYF
V gene: TRBV20-1; clone size: .; J gene: TRBJ1-1; D gene: .; CDR3 DNA: TGCAGTGCTAGAGCTCCCGACACTGAAGCTTTCTTT; CDR3 protein: CSARAPDTEAFF
V gene: TRBV7-9; clone size: .; J gene: TRBJ2-3; D gene: TRBD2; CDR3 DNA: TGTGCCAGCAGCTTAGGTCAATCTAGCGGAACTAGCACAGATACGCAGTATTTT; CDR3 protein: CASSLGQSSGTSTDTQYF
V gene: TRBV3-1; clone size: many; J gene: TRBJ2-1; D gene: .; CDR3 DNA: TGTGCCAGCAGGGCGAGGGGGGCTGAGCAGTTCTTC; CDR3 protein: CASRARGAEQFF
V gene: TRBV2; clone size: .; J gene: TRBJ2-7; D gene: TRBD2; CDR3 DNA: TGTGCCAGCATAGGGACTATACCCTACGAGCAGTACTTC; CDR3 protein: CASIGTIPYEQYF
V gene: TRBV10-2; clone size: .; J gene: TRBJ1-2; D gene: .; CDR3 DNA: TGCGCCAGCAGTGAGGGGTCCAGTAACTATGGCTACACCTTC; CDR3 protein: CASSEGSSNYGYTF
V gene: TRBV6-5; clone size: .; J gene: TRBJ2-1; D gene: TRBD2; CDR3 DNA: TGTGCCAGCAGATTAGCGGGAGGGAGAGGGAACAATGAGCAGTTCTTC; CDR3 protein: CASRLAGGRGNNEQFF
V gene: TRBV6-2/TRBV6-3; clone size: few; J gene: TRBJ2-7; D gene: .; CDR3 DNA: TGTGCCAGCAGCTCCACCTTGACAGAGACCTACGAGCAGTACTTC; CDR3 protein: CASSSTLTETYEQYF
V gene: TRBV12-3/TRBV12-4; clone size: .; J gene: TRBJ2-1; D gene: .; CDR3 DNA: TGTGCCAGCAGTTCCGATTGGTACAATGAGCAGTTCTTC; CDR3 protein: CASSSDWYNEQFF
V gene: TRBV29-1; clone size: few; J gene: TRBJ1-2; D gene: .; CDR3 DNA: TGCAGCGTGCAAGCCGGCTACTATGGCTACACCTTC; CDR3 protein: CSVQAGYYGYTF
V gene: TRBV7-6; clone size: .; J gene: TRBJ2-3; D gene: TRBD1; CDR3 DNA: TGTGCCAGCAGCCTTGGACAGGGAAACCTCACAGATACGCAGTATTTT; CDR3 protein: CASSLGQGNLTDTQYF
V gene: TRBV20-1; clone size: .; J gene: TRBJ2-3; D gene: TRBD2; CDR3 DNA: TGCAGTGCTAGAACTAGCGGGAGTTCCGATACGCAGTATTTT; CDR3 protein: CSARTSGSSDTQYF
V gene: TRBV20-1; clone size: .; J gene: TRBJ1-1; D gene: TRBD1; CDR3 DNA: TGCAGTGCACGGACAGGGCGATCCACTGAAGCTTTCTTT; CDR3 protein: CSARTGRSTEAFF
V gene: TRBV5-5; clone size: .; J gene: TRBJ1-5; D gene: TRBD1; CDR3 DNA: TGTGCCAGCAGCCGTCAGGGACAGTTCAATCAGCCCCAGCATTTT; CDR3 protein: CASSRQGQFNQPQHF
V gene: TRBV19; clone size: many; J gene: TRBJ2-1; D gene: .; CDR3 DNA: TGTGCCAGTAGCGGGAGCTCCTACAATGAGCAGTTCTTC; CDR3 protein: CASSGSSYNEQFF
V gene: TRBV7-2; clone size: few; J gene: TRBJ2-5; D gene: .; CDR3 DNA: TGTGCCAGCAGCTTAGGGGCACCTGAAGGGACCCAGTACTTC; CDR3 protein: CASSLGAPEGTQYF